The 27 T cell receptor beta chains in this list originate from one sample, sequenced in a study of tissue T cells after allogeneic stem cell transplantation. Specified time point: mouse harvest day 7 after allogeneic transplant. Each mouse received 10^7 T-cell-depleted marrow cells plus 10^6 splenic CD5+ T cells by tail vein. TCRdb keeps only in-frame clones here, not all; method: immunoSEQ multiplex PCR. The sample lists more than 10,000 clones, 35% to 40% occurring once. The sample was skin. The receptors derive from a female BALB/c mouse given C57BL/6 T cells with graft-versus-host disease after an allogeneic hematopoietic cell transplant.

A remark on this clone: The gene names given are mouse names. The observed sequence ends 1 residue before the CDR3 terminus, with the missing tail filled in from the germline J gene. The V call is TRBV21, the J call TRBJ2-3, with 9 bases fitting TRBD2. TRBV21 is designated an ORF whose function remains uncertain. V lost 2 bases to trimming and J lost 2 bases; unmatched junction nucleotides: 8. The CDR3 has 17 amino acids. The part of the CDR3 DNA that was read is TGTGCTAGCAGTCAACTGGGGGGGTCAAATGATGCAGAAACGCTGTAT. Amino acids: CASSQLGGSNDAETLY. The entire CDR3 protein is CASSQLGGSNDAETLYF.

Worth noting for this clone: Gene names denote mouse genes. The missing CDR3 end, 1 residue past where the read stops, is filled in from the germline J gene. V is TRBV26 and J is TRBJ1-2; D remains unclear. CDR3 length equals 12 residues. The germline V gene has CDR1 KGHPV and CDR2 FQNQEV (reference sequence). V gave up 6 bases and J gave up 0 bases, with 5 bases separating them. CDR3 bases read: TGTGCCAGCAGCCGATCAAACTCCGACTACACC. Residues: CASSRSNSDYT. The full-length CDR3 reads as CASSRSNSDYTF.

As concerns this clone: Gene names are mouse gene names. The DNA read from the CDR3 is TGCTCCAGCAGTCAACAAGCAAACTCCGACTACACC. Protein: CSSSQQANSDYT. The full-length CDR3 reads as CSSSQQANSDYTF. The chain recombines TRBV23 with TRBJ1-2; the DNA was not compared with TRBD1, the D call given in the table. The sequenced fragment ends 1 residue before the CDR3 boundary, so the rest is inferred from the germline J gene. This CDR3 region has 13 residues. CDR1 KGHTA and CDR2 FQNQQP come from the germline V gene.

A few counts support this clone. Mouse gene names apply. This CDR3 reads CARVPGLGQDTQYF. The CDR3 bases that were read are TGTGCCAGAGTTCCGGGACTGGGCCAAGACACCCAGTAC. The rearrangement links TRBV4 to TRBJ2-5, with 9 bases identical to TRBD2. Read data end 1 residue before the CDR3 end; the end is taken from the germline J gene. CDR1 is LGHDT, CDR2 YNNKQL, per germline (reference sequence). The CDR3 has 14 amino acids. After removal of 9 bases from V and 2 bases from J, the junction contained 6 bases not matched to a gene.

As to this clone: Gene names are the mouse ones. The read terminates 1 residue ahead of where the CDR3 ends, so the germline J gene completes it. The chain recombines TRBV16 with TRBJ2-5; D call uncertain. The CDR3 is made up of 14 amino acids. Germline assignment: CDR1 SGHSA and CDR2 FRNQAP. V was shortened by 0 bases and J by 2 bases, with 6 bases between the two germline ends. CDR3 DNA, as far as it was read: TGTGCAAGCAGCTTAGATACCAGCCAAGACACCCAGTAC. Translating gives CASSLDTSQDTQY. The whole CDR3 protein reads CASSLDTSQDTQYF.

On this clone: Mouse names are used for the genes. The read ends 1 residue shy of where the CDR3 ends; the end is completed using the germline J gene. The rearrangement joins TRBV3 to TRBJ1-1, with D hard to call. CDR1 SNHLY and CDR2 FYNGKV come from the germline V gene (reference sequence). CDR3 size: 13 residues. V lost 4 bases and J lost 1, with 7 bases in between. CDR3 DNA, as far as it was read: TGTGCCAGCAGCTGGTCAGGGAACACAGAAGTCTTC. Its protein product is CASSWSGNTEVF. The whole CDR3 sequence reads CASSWSGNTEVFF.

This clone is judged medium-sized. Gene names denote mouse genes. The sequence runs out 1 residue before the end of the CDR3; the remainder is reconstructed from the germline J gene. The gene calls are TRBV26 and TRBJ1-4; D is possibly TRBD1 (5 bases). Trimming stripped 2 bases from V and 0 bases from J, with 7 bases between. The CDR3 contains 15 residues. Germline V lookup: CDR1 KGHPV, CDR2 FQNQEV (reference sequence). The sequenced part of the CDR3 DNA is TGTGCCAGCAGTCTGGGGACGGTTTCCAACGAAAGATTATTT. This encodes CASSLGTVSNERLF. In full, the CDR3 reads CASSLGTVSNERLFF.

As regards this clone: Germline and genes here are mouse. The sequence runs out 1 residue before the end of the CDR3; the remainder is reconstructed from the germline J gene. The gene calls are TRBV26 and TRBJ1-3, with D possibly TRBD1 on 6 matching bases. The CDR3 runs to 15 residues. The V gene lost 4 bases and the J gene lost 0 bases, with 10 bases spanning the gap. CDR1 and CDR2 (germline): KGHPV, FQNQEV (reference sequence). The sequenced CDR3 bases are TGTGCCAGCAGTCGACAGGAGAATTCTGGAAATACGCTCTAT. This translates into CASSRQENSGNTLY. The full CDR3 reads CASSRQENSGNTLYF.

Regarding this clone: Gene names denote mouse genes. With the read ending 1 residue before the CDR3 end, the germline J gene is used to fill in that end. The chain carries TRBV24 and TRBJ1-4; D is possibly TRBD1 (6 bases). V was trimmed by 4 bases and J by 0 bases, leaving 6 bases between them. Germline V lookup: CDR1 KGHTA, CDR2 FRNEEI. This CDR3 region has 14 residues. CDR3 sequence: CASSPGVSNERLFF. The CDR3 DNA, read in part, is TGTGCCAGCAGTCCAGGGGTTTCCAACGAAAGATTATTT.

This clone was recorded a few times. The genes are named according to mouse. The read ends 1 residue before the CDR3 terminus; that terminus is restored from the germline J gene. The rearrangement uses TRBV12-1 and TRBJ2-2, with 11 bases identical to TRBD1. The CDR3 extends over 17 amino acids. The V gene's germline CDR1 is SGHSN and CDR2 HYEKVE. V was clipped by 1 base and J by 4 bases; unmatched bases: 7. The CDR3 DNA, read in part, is TGTGCCAGCTCTCTTCTTCGGACAGGGGGCGGCACCGGGCAGCTCTAC. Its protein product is CASSLLRTGGGTGQLY. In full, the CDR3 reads CASSLLRTGGGTGQLYF.

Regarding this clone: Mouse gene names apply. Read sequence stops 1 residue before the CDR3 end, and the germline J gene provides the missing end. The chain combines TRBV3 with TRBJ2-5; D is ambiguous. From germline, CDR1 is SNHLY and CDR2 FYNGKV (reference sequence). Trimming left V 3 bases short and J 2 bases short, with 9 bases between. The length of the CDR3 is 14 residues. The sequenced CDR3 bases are TGTGCCAGCAGCTTTGCGGGTGGCCAAGACACCCAGTAC. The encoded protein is CASSFAGGQDTQY. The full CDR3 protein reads CASSFAGGQDTQYF.

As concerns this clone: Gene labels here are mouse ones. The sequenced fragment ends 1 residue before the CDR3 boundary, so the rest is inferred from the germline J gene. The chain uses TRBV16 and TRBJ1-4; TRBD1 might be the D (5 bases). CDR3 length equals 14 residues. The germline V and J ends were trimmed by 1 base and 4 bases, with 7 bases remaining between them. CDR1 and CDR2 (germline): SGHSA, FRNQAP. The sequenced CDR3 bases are TGTGCAAGCAGCTTAGGGACAAGCAACGAAAGATTATTT. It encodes CASSLGTSNERLF. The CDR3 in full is CASSLGTSNERLFF.

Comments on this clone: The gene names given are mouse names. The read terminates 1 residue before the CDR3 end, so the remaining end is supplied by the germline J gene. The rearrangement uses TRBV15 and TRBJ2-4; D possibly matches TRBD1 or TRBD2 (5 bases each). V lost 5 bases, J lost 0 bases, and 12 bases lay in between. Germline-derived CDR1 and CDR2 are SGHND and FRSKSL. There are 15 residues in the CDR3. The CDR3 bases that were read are TGTGCCAGCAGTCCTCCGGGGCCTAGTCAAAACACCTTGTAC. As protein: CASSPPGPSQNTLY. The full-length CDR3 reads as CASSPPGPSQNTLYF.

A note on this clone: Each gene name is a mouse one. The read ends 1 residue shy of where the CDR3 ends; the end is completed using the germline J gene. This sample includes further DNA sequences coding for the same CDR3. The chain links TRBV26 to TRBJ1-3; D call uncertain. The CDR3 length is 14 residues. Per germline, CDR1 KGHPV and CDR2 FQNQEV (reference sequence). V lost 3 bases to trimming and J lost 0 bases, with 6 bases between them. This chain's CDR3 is CASSLHNSGNTLYF. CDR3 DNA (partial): TGTGCCAGCAGTCTCCACAATTCTGGAAATACGCTCTAT.

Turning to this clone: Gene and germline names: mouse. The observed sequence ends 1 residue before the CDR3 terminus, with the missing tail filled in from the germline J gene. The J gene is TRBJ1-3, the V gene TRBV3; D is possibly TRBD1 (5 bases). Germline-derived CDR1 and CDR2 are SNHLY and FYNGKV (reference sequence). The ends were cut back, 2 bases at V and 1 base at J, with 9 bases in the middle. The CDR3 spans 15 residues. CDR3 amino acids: CASSLWGDSGNTLYF. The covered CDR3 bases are TGTGCCAGCAGCTTATGGGGGGACTCTGGAAATACGCTCTAT.

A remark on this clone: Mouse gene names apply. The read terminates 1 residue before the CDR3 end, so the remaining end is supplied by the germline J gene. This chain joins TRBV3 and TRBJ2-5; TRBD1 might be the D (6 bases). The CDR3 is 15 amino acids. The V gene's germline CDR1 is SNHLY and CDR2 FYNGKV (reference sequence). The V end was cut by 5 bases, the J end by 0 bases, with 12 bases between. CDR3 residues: CASSQQGINQDTQYF. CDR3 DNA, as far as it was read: TGTGCCAGCAGCCAACAGGGAATTAACCAAGACACCCAGTAC.

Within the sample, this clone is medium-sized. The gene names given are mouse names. The CDR3 is CASSPRDRGNQAPLF. The CDR3 bases that were read are TGTGCCAGCAGCCCCCGGGACAGGGGAAACCAGGCTCCGCTT. The rearrangement joins TRBV3 to TRBJ1-5, with 10 bases identical to TRBD1. The read ends 1 residue early relative to the CDR3; the germline J gene fills the gap. The CDR3 runs 15 residues. J gave up 4 bases and V 5 bases, and 5 bases lay outside the gene matches. Germline-derived CDR1 and CDR2 are SNHLY and FYNGKV (reference sequence).

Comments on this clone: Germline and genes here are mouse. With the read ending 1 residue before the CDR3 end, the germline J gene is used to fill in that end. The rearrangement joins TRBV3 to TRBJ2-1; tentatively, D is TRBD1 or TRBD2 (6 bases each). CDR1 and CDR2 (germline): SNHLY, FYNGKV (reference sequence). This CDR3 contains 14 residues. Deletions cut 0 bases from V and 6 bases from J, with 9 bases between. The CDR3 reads CASSLAEGGAEQFF. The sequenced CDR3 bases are TGTGCCAGCAGCTTAGCGGAGGGGGGTGCTGAGCAGTTC.

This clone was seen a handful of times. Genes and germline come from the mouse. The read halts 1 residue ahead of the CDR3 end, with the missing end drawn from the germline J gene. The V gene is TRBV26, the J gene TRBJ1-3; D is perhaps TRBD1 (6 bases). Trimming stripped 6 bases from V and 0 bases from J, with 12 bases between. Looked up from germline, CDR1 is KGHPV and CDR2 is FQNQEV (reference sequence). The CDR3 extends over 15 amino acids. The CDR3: CASSRDIPSGNTLYF. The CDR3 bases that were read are TGTGCCAGCAGCCGGGACATCCCTTCTGGAAATACGCTCTAT.

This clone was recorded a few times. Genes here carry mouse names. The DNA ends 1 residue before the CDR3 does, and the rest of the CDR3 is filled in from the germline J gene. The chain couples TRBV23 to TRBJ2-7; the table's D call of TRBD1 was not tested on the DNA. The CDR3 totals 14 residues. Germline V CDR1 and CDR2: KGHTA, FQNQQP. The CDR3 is CSSSPRDTIYEQYF. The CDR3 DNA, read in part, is TGCTCCAGCAGTCCCCGGGACACAATATATGAACAGTAC. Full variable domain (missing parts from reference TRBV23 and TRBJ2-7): DAAVTQKPRYLIKMKGQEAEMKCIPEKGHTAVFWYQQKQSKELKFLIYFQNQQPLDQIDMVKERFSAVCPSSSLCSLGIRTCEAEDSALYLCSSSPRDTIYEQYFGPGTRLTVL.

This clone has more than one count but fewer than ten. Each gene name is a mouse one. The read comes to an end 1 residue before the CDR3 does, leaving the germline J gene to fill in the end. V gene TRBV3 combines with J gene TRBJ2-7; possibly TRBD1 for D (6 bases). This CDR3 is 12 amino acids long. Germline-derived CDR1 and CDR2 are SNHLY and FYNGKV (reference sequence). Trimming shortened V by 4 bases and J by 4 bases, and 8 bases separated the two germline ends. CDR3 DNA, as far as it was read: TGTGCCAGCAGCTGGGACAAATATGAACAGTAC. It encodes CASSWDKYEQY. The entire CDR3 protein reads CASSWDKYEQYF.

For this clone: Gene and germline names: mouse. CDR3 bases read: TGTGCCAGCAGTCTGTCCAGGGGGAGCTCCTATGAACAGTAC. Its protein product is CASSLSRGSSYEQY. The full CDR3 protein is CASSLSRGSSYEQYF. The rearrangement joins TRBV26 to TRBJ2-7; TRBD1 matches at 7 bases. From the germline J gene comes the end of the CDR3, since the read stops 1 residue before it. J gave up 0 bases and V 0 bases, and 2 bases lay outside the gene matches. The CDR3 is 15 amino acids. Germline CDR1 reads KGHPV; CDR2 reads FQNQEV (reference sequence). Based on the CDR3 plus reference TRBV26 and TRBJ2-7, the full variable domain is NSKVIQTPRYLVKGQGQKAKMRCIPEKGHPVVFWYQQNKNNEFKFLINFQNQEVLQQIDMTEKRFSAECPSNSPCSLEIQSSEAGDSALYLCASSLSRGSSYEQYFGPGTRLTVL.

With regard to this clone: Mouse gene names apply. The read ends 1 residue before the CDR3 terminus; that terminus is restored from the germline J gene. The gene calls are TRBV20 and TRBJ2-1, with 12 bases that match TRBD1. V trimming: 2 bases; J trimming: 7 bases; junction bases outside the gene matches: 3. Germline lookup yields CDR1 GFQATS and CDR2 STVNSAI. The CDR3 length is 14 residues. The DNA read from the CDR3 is TGTGGTGCTAGGTCCGGGACAGGGGGCGCTGAGCAGTTC. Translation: CGARSGTGGAEQF. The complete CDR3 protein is CGARSGTGGAEQFF.

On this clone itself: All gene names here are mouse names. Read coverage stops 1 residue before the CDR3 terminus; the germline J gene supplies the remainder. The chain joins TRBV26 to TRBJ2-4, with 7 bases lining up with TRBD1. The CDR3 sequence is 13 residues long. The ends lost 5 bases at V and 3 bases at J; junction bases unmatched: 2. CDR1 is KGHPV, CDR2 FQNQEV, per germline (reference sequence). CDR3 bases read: TGTGCCAGCAGTTACAGGGGACAAAACACCTTGTAC. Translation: CASSYRGQNTLY. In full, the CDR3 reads CASSYRGQNTLYF.

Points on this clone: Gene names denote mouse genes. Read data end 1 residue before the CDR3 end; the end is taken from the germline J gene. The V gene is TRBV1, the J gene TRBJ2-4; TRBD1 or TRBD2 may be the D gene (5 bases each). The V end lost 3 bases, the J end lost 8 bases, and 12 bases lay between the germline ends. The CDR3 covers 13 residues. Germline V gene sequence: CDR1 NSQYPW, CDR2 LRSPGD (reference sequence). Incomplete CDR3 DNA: TGCACCTGCAGTGCTCGGGACCCCCCCACCTTGTAC. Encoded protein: CTCSARDPPTLY. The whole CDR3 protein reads CTCSARDPPTLYF.

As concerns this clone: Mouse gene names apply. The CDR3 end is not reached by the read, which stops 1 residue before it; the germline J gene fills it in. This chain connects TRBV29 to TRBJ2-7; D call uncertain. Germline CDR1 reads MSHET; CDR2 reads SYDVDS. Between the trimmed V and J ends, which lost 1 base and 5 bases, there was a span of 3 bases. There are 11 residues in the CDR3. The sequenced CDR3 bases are TGTGCTAGCAGTTTATGGGATGAACAGTAC. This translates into CASSLWDEQY. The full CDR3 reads CASSLWDEQYF. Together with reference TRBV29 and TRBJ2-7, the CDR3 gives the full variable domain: DMKVTQMPRYLIKRMGENVLLECGQDMSHETMYWYRQDPGLGLQLIYISYDVDSNSEGDIPKGYRVSRKKREHFSLILDSAKTNQTSVYFCASSLWDEQYFGPGTRLTVL.

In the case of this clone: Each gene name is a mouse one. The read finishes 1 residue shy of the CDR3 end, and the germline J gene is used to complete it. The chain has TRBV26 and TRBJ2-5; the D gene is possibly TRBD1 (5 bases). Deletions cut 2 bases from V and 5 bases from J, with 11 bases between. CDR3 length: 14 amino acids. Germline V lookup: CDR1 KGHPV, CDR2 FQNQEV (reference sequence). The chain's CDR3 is CASSLEGRGDTQYF. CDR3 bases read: TGTGCCAGCAGTCTGGAGGGGAGGGGAGACACCCAGTAC.